This TCR beta chain was identified in a study of T cells after yellow fever vaccination. Findings and caveats of the study: Post-booster reappearance was seen for most primary-vaccination clones (about 96% CD4, roughly 91% CD8).

MiXCR, applied by TCRdb to the 5' RACE reads, yields one record per CDR3 protein. This table holds about 500,000 distinct CDR3 sequences, around 17% found once. Comment on this clonotype: Its antigen is still unknown.

The V gene's germline CDR1 is MGHRA and CDR2 YSYEKL. J gave up 8 bases and V 6 bases, and 7 bases lay outside the gene matches. The CDR3 contains 13 residues. The receptor was isolated from a man aged 18 to 30 who received the YFV17D yellow fever vaccine. The sequenced sample was PBMCs, obtained 5 to 6 days after the first yellow fever vaccination. The V gene is TRBV4-1, the J gene TRBJ2-1; 7 bases agree with TRBD1. The CDR3 DNA sequence: TGCGCCAGCAGGAGGCAGGGGGTTGATGAGCAGTTCTTC. Protein sequence: CASRRQGVDEQFF.